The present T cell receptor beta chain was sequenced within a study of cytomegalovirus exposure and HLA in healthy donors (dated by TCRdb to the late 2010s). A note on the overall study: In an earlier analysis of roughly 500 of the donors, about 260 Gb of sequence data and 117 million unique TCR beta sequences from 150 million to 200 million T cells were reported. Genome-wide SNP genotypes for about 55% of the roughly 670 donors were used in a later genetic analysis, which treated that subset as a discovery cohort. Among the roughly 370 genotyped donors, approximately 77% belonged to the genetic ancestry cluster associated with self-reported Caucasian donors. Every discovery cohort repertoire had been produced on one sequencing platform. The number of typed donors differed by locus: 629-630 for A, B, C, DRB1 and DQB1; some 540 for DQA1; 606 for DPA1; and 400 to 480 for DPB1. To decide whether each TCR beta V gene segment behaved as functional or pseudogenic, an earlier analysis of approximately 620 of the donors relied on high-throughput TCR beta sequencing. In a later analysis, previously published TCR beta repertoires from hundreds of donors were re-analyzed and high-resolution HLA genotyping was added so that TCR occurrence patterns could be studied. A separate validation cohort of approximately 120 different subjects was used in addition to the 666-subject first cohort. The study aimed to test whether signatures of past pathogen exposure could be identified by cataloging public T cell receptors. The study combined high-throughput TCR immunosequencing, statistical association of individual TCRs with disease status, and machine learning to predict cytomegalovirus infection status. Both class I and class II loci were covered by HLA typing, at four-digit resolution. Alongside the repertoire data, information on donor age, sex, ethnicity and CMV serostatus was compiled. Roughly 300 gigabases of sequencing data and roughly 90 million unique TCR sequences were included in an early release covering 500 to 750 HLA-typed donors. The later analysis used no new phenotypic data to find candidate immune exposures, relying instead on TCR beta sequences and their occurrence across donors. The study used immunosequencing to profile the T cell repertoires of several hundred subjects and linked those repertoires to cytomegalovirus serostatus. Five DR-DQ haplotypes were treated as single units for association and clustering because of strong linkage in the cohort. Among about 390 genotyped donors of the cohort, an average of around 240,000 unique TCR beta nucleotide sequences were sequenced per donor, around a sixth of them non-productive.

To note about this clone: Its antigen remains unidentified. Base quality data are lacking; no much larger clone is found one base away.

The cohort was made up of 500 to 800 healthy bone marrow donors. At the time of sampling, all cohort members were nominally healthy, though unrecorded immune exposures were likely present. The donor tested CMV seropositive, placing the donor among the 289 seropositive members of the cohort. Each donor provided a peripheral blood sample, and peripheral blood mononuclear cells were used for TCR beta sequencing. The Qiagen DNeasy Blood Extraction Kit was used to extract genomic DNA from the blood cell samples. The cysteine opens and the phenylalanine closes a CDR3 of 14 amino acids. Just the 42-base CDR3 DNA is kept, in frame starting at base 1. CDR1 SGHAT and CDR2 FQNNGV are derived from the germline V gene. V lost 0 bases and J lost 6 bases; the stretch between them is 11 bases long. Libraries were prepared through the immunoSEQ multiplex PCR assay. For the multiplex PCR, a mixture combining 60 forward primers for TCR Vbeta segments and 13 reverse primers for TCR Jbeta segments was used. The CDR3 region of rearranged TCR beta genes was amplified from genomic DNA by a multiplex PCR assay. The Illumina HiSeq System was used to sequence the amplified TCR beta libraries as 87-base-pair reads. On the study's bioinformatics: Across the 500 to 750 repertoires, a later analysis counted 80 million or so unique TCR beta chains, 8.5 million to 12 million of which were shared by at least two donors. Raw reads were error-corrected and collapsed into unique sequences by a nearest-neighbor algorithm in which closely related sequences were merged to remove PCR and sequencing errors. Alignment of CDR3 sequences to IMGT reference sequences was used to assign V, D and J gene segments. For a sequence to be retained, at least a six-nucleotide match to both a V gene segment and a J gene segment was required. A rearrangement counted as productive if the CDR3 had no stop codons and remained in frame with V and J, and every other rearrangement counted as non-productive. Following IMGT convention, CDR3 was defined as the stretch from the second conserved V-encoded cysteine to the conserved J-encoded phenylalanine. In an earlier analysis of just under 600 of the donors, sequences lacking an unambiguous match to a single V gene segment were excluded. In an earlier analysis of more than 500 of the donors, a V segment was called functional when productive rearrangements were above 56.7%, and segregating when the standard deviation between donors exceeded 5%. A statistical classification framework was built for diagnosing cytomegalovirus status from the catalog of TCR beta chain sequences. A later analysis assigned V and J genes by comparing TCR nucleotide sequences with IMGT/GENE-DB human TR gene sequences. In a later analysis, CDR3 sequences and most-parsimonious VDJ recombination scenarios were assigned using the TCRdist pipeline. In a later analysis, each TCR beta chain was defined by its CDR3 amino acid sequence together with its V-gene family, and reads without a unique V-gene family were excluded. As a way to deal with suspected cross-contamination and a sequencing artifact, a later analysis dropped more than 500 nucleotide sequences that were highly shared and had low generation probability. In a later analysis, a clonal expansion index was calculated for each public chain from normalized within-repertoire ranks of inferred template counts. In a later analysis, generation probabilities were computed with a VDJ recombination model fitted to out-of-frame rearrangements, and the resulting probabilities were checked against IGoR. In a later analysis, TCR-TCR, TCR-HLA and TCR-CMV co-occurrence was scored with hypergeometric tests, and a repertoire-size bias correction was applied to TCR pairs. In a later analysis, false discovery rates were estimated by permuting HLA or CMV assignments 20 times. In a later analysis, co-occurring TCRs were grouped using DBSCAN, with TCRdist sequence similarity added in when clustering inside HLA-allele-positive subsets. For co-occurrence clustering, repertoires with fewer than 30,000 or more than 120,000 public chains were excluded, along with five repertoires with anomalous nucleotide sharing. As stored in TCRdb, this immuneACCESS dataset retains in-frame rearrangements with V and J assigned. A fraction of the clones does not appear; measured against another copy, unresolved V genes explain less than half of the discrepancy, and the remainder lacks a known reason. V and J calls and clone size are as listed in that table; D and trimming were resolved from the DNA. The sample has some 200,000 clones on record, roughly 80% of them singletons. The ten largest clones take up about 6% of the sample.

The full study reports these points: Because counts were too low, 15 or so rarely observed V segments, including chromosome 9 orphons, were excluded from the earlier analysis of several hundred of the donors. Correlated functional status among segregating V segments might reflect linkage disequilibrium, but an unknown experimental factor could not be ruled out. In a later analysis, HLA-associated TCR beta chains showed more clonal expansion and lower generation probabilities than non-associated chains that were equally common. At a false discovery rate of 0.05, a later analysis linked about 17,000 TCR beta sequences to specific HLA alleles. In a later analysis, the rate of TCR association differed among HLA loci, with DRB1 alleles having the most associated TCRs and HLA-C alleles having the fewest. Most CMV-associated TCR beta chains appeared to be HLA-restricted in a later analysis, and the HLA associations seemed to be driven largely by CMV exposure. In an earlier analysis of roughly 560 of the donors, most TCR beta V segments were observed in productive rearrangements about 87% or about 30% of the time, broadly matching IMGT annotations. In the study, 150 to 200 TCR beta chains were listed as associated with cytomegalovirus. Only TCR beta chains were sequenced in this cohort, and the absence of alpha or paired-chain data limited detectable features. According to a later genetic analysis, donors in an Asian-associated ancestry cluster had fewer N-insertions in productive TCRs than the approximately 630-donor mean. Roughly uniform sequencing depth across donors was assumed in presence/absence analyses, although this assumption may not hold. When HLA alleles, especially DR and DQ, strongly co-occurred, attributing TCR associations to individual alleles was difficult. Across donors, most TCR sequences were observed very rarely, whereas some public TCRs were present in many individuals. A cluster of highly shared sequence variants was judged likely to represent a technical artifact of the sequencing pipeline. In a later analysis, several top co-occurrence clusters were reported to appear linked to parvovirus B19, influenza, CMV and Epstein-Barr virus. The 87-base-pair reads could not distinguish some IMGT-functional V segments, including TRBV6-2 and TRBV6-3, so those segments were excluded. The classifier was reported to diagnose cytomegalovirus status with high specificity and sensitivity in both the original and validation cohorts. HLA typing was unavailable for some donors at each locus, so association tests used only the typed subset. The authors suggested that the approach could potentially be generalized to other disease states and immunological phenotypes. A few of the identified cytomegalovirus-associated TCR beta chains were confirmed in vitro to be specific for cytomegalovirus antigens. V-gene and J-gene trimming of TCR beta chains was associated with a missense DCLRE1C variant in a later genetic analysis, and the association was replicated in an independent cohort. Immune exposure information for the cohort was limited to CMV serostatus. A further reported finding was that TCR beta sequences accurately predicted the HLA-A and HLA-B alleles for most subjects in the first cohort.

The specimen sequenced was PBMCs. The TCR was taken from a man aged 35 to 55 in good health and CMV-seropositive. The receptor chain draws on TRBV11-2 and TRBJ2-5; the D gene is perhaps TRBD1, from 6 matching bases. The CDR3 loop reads CASSLDSGTKTQYF. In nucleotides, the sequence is TGTGCCAGCAGCTTAGACAGTGGGACAAAGACCCAGTACTTC.